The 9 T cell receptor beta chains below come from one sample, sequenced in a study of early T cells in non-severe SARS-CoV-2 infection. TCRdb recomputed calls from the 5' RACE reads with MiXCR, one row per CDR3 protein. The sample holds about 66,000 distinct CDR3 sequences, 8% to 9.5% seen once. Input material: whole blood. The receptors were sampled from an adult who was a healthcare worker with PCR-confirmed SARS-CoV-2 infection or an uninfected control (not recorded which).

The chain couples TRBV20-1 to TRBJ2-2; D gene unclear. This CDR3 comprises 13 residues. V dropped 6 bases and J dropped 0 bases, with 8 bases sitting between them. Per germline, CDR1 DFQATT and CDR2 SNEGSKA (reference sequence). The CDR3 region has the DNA TGCAGTGCCCTTAACCCGAACACCGGGGAGCTGTTTTTT. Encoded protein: CSALNPNTGELFF.

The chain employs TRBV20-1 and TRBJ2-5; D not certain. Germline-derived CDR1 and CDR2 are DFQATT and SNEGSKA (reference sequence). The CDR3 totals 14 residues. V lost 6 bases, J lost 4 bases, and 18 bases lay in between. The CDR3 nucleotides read TGCAGTGCCCTCGACAACCAATCGGGAGAGACCCAGTACTTC. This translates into CSALDNQSGETQYF.

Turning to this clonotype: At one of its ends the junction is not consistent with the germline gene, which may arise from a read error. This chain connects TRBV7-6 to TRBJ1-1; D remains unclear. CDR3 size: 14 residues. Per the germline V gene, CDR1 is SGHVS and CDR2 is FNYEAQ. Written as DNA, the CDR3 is TGTGCCAGCAGCTTACGGGGTCAAAACACTGAAGTTTTCTTT. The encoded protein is CASSLRGQNTEVFF.

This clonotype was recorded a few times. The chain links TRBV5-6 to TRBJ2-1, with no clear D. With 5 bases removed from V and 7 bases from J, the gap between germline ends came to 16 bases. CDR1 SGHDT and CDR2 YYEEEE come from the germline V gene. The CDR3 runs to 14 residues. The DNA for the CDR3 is TGTGCCAGCAGAACGAGGACCATAGAGAATGAGCAGTTCTTC. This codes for CASRTRTIENEQFF.

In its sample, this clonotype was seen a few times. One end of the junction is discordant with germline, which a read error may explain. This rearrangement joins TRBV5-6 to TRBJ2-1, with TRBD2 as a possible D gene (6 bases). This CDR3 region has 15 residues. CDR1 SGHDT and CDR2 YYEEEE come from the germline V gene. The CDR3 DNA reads TGTGTCAGCACCAAATTTGACCGGGAGTACAATGAGCAGTTCTTC. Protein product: CVSTKFDREYNEQFF.

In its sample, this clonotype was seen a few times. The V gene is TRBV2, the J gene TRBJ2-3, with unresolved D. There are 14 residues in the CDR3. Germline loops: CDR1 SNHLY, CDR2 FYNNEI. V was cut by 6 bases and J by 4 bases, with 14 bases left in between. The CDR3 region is CASRSSLEADTQYF. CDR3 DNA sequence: TGTGCCAGCAGGTCGAGTCTCGAGGCAGATACGCAGTATTTT.

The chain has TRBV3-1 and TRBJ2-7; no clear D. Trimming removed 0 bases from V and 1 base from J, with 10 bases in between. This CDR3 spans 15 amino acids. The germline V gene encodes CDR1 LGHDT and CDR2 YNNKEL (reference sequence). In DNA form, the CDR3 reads TGTGCCAGCAGCCAAGATTCAGGTGAATCCTACGAGCAGTACTTC. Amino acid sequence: CASSQDSGESYEQYF.

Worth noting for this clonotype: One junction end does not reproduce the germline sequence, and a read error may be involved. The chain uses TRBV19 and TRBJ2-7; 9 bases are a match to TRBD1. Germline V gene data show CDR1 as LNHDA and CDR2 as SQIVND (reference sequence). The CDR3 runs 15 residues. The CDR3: CASSPAASDRGEQHF. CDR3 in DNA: TGTGCCAGTAGTCCAGCGGCGTCGGACAGGGGCGAGCAGCACTTC.

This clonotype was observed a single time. CDR3 sequence: CSARDYKGGELFF. The CDR3 DNA is TGCAGTGCTAGAGATTATAAGGGCGGGGAGCTGTTTTTT. The chain uses TRBV20-1 and TRBJ2-2, with no clear D. Germline V gene data show CDR1 as DFQATT and CDR2 as SNEGSKA (reference sequence). The V end lost 0 bases, the J end lost 7 bases, and 9 bases lay between the germline ends. The CDR3 consists of 13 residues.